A selection of T cell receptor beta chains follows, all from one sample in a study of blood T cells in healthy people across ages. Via MiXCR, TCRdb re-called the 5' RACE reads, giving one row per CDR3 protein. The sample shows more than 750,000 distinct CDR3 sequences, 25% to 35% of them seen only once. This same sample was also part of a study on T cells of mothers and their children.

The sample consisted of blood. Every receptor here comes from a woman between 40 and 55 years old in good health. The CDR3 runs from the conserved cysteine through the conserved F or W. Fields, in order: D gene, J gene, CDR3 length, V gene, clone size, CDR3 DNA, CDR3 protein. The D gene is left open where the match is weak. Only some rows state a clone size, as once, few, many or a class for expanded clones.

. | TRBJ2-7 | 14 | TRBV7-2 | few | TGTGCCAGCAGCTTATCCCGCATATCCTACGAGCAGTACTTC | CASSLSRISYEQYF
. | TRBJ2-3 | 12 | TRBV6-6 | . | TGTGCCAGCAGTCCCTACCTTGATACGCAGTATTTT | CASSPYLDTQYF
TRBD2 | TRBJ2-1 | 17 | TRBV28 | few | TGTGCCAGCAGTTTCCCGACTAGCGGGGTGGTCAAGGGGGAGCAGTTCTTC | CASSFPTSGVVKGEQFF
. | TRBJ1-1 | 14 | TRBV18 | . | TGTGCCGGCTCACTGGACAAAACGGGAACTGAAGCTTTCTTT | CAGSLDKTGTEAFF
. | TRBJ2-1 | 13 | TRBV28 | few | TGTGCCAGCAGTCGGACAGCCCTCAATGAGCAGTTCTTC | CASSRTALNEQFF
. | TRBJ1-1 | 13 | TRBV6-1 | . | TGTGCCAGCAAAATTTGGAGTGGCACTGAAGCTTTCTTT | CASKIWSGTEAFF
. | TRBJ1-6 | 15 | TRBV11-2 | . | TGTGCCAGCAGCTTAGACCCGTCGGATAATTCACCCCTCCACTTT | CASSLDPSDNSPLHF
. | TRBJ2-5 | 14 | TRBV7-2 | . | TGTGCTAGCAGCTTAGATCGACAAAATTGGGCCCAGTACTTC | CASSLDRQNWAQYF
. | TRBJ1-3 | 17 | TRBV12-3/TRBV12-4 | . | TGTGCCAGCAGTCGACGACAGGAAATAATTTCTGGAAACACCATATATTTT | CASSRRQEIISGNTIYF
. | TRBJ2-7 | 15 | TRBV6-2/TRBV6-3 | few | TGTGCCAGCAGTTACTCGATCAGGGAAACCTACGAGCAGTACTTC | CASSYSIRETYEQYF
. | TRBJ2-3 | 14 | TRBV5-1 | few | TGCGCCAGCACCTTAAAGGGGAGCACAGATACGCAGTATTTT | CASTLKGSTDTQYF
TRBD1 | TRBJ2-1 | 15 | TRBV4-3 | few | TGCGCCAGCAGCCAAGATTGGACAGGGTGGAATGAGCAGTTCTTC | CASSQDWTGWNEQFF
. | TRBJ1-5 | 14 | TRBV12-3/TRBV12-4 | . | TGTGCCAGCACCGACGCAGGGATAAATCAGCCCCAGCATTTT | CASTDAGINQPQHF
. | TRBJ1-2 | 14 | TRBV5-1 | . | TGCGCCAGCAGCTCTGGCAGGGTAGGCTATGGCTACACCTTC | CASSSGRVGYGYTF
. | TRBJ1-2 | 14 | TRBV4-2 | once | TGTGCCAGCAGCCGAGCGCGACAGGACTACGGCTACACCTTC | CASSRARQDYGYTF
. | TRBJ1-5 | 13 | TRBV29-1 | . | TGCAGCGTTGTGGGGGGGGGAAATCAGCCCCAGCATTTT | CSVVGGGNQPQHF
TRBD1 | TRBJ1-3 | 14 | TRBV5-1 | . | TGCGCCAGCAGCCCGGACAGGTTGGGAAACACCATATATTTT | CASSPDRLGNTIYF